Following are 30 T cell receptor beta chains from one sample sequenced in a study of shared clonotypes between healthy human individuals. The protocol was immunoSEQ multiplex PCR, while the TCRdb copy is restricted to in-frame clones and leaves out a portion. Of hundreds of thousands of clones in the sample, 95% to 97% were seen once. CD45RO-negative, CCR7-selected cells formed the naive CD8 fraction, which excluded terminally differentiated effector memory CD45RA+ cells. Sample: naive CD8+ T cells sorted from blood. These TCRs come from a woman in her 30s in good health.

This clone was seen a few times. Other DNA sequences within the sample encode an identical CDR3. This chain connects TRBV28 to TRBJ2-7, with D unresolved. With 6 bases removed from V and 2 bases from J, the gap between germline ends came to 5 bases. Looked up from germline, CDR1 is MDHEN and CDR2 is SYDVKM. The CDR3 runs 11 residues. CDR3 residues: CASSTTYEQYF. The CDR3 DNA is TGTGCCAGCAGCACGACCTACGAGCAGTACTTC. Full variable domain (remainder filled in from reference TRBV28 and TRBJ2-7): DVKVTQSSRYLVKRTGEKVFLECVQDMDHENMFWYRQDPGLGLRLIYFSYDVKMKEKGDIPEGYSVSREKKERFSLILESASTNQTSMYLCASSTTYEQYFGPGTRLTVT.

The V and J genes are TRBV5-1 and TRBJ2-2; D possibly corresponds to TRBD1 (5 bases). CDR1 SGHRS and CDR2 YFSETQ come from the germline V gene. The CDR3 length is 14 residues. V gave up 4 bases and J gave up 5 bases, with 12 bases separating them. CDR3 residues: CASSPQGRTGELFF. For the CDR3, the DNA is TGCGCCAGCAGCCCTCAGGGTCGGACCGGGGAGCTGTTTTTT.

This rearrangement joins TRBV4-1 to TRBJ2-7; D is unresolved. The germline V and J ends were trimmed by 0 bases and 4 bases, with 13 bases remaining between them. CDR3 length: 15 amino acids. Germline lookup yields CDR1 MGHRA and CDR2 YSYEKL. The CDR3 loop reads CASSQDRGVSYEQYF. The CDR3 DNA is TGCGCCAGCAGCCAAGATCGAGGTGTCAGTTACGAGCAGTACTTC.

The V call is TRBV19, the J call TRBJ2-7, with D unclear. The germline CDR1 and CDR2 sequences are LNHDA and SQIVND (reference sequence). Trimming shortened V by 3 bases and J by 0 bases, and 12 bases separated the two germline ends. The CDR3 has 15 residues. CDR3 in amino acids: CASSIRVFPSYEQYF. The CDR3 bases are TGTGCCAGTAGTATCCGTGTTTTCCCCTCCTACGAGCAGTACTTC.

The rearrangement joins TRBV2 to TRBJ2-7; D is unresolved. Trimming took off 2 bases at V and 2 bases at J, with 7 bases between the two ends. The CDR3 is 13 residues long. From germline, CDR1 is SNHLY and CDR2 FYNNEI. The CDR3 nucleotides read TGTGCCAGCAGTGAATATACGGCCTACGAGCAGTACTTC. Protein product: CASSEYTAYEQYF.

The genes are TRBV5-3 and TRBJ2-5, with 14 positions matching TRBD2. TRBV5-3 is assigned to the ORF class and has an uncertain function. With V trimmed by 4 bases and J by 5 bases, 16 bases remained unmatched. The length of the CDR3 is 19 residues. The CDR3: CARSQGLAGGAQSKETQYF. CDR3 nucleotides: TGTGCCAGAAGCCAAGGACTAGCGGGAGGCGCACAATCTAAGGAGACCCAGTACTTC.

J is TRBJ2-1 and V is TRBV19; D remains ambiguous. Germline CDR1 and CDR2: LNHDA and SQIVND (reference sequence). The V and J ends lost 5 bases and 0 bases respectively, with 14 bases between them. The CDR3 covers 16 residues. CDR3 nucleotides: TGTGCCAGTAGTCCCCTCCACCGGGCCTCCTACAATGAGCAGTTCTTC. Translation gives CASSPLHRASYNEQFF.

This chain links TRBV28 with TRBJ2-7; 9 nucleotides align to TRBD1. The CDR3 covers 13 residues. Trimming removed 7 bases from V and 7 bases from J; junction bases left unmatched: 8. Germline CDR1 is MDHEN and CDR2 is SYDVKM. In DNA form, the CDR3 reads TGTGCCAGCACGGCACAGGGGGCGCGTGAGCAGTACTTC. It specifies CASTAQGAREQYF.

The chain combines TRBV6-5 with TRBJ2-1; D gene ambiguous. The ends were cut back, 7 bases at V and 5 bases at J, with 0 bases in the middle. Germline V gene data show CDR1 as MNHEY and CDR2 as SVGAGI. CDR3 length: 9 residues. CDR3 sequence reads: CASNNEQFF. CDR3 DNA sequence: TGTGCCAGCAACAATGAGCAGTTCTTC.

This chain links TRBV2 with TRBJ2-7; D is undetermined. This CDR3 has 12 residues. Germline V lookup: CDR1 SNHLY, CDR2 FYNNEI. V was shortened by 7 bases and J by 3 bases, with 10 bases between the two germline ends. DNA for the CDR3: TGTGCCAGCACGGGCCCTGACTACGAGCAGTACTTC. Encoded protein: CASTGPDYEQYF.

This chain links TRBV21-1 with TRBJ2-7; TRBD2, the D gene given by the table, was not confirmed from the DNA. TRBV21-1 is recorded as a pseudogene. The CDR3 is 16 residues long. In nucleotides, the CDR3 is TGTGCCAGCAGCACCGACGGACGGGTCTGGGAGGACGAGCAGTACTTC. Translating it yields CASSTDGRVWEDEQYF.

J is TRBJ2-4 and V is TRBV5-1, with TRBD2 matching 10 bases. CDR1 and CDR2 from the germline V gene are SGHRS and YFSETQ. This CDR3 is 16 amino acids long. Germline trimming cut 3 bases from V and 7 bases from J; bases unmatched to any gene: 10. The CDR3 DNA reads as TGCGCCAGCAGCTGGGAACCTAGCGGGAGTTTGAACATTCAGTACTTC. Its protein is CASSWEPSGSLNIQYF.

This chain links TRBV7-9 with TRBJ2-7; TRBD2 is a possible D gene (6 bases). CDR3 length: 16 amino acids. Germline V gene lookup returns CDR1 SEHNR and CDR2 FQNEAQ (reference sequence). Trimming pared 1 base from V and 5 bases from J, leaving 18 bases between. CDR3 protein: CASSLGAPGVKNEQYF. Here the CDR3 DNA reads TGTGCCAGCAGCTTAGGTGCCCCGGGAGTAAAGAACGAGCAGTACTTC.

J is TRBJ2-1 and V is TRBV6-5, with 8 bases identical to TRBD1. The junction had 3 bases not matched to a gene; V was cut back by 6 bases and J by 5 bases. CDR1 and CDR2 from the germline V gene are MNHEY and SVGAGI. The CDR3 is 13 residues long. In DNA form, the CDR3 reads TGTGCCAGCAGACTGACAGGGGACAATGAGCAGTTCTTC. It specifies CASRLTGDNEQFF.

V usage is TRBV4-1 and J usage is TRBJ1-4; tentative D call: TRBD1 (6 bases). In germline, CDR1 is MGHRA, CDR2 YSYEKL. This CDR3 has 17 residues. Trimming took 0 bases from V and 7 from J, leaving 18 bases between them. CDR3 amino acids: CASSQDRVRGAGEKLFF. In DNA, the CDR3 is TGCGCCAGCAGCCAAGATCGGGTCCGGGGGGCAGGTGAAAAACTGTTTTTT.

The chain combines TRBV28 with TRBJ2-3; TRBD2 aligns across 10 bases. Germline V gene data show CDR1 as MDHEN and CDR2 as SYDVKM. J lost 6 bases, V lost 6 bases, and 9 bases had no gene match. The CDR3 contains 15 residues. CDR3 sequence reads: CASRQNSGRLDTQYF. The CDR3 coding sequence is TGTGCCAGCAGGCAAAATAGCGGGAGGTTGGATACGCAGTATTTT. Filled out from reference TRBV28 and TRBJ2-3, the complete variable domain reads DVKVTQSSRYLVKRTGEKVFLECVQDMDHENMFWYRQDPGLGLRLIYFSYDVKMKEKGDIPEGYSVSREKKERFSLILESASTNQTSMYLCASRQNSGRLDTQYFGPGTRLTVL.

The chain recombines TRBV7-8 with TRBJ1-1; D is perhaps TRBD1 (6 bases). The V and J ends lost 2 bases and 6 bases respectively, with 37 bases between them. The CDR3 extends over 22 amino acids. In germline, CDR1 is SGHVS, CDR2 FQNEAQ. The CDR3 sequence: CASSLYMGGTHIGRGPGPEAFF. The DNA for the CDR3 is TGTGCCAGCAGCTTATATATGGGGGGGACACATATCGGGCGCGGGCCGGGCCCTGAAGCTTTCTTT. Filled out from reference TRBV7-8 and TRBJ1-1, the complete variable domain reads GAGVSQSPRYKVAKRGQDVALRCDPISGHVSLFWYQQALGQGPEFLTYFQNEAQLDKSGLPSDRFFAERPEGSVSTLKIQRTQQEDSAVYLCASSLYMGGTHIGRGPGPEAFFGQGTRLTVV.

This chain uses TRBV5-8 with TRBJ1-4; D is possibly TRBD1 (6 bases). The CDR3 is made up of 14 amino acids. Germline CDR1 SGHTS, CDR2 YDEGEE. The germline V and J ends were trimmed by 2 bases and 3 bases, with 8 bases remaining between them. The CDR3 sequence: CASSFGTPNEKLFF. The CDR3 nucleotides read TGTGCCAGCAGCTTCGGGACACCTAATGAAAAACTGTTTTTT.

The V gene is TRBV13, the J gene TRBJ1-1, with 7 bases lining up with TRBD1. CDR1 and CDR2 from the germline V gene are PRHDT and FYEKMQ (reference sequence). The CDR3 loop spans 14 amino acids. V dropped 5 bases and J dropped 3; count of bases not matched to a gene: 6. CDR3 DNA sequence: TGTGCCAGCAGCACACCGACAGGGTACACTGAAGCTTTCTTT. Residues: CASSTPTGYTEAFF.

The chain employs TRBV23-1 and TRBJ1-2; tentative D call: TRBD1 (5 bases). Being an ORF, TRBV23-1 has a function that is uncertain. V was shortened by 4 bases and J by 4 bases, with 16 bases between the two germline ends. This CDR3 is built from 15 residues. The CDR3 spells CASSPLWLTAYGYTF. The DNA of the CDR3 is TGCGCCAGCAGTCCTCTTTGGTTGACAGCCTATGGCTACACCTTC.

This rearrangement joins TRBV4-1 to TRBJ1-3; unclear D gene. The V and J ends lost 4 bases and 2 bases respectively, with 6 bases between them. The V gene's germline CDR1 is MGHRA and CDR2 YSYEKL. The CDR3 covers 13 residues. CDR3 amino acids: CASSPSPGNTIYF. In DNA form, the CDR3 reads TGCGCCAGCAGCCCTTCCCCTGGAAACACCATATATTTT.

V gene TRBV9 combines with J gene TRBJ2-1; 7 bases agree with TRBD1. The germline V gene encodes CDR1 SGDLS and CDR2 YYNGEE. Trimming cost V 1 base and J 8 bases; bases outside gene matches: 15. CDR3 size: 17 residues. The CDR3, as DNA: TGTGCCAGCAGCGTATCGAAGGGGGCTAGCTATAGGGATGAGCAGTTCTTC. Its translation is CASSVSKGASYRDEQFF.

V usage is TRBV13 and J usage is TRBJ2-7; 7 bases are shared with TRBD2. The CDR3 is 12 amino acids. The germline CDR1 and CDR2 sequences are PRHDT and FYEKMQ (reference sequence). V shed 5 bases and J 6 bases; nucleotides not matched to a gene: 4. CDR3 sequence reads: CASSEIAGEQYF. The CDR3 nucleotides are TGTGCCAGCAGCGAAATAGCGGGCGAGCAGTACTTC.

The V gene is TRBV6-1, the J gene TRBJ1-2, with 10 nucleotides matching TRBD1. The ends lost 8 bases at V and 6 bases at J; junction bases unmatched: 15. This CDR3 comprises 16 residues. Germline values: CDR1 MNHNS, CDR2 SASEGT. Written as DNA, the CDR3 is TGTGCCAGCGGTGTAGATTATACGGACAGGGGGGATGGCTACACCTTC. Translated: CASGVDYTDRGDGYTF.

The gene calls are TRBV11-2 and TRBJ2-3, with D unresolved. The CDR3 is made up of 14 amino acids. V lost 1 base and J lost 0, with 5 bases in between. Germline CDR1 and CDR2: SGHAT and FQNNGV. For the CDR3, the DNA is TGTGCCAGCAGCTTAGTCTGGAGCACAGATACGCAGTATTTT. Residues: CASSLVWSTDTQYF. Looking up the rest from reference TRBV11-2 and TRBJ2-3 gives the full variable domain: EAGVAQSPRYKIIEKRQSVAFWCNPISGHATLYWYQQILGQGPKLLIQFQNNGVVDDSQLPKDRFSAERLKGVDSTLKIQPAKLEDSAVYLCASSLVWSTDTQYFGPGTRLTVL.

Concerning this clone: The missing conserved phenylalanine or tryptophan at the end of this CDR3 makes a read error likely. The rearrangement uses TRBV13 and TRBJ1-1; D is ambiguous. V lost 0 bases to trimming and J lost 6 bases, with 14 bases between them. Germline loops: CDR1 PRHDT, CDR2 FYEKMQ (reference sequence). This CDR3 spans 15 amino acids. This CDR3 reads CASSLGRREAAEAFS. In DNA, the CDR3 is TGTGCCAGCAGCTTAGGCCGCCGGGAGGCTGCTGAAGCTTTCTCT.

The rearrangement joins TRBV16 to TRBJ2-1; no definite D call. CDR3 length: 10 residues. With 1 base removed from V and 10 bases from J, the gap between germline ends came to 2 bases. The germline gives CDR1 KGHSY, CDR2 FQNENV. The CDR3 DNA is TGTGCCAGCAGCCAATACGAGCAGTTCTTC. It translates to CASSQYEQFF. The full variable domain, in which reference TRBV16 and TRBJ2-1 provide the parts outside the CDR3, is GEEVAQTPKHLVRGEGQKAKLYCAPIKGHSYVFWYQQVLKNEFKFLISFQNENVFDETGMPKERFSAKCLPNSPCSLEIQATKLEDSAVYFCASSQYEQFFGPGTRLTVL.

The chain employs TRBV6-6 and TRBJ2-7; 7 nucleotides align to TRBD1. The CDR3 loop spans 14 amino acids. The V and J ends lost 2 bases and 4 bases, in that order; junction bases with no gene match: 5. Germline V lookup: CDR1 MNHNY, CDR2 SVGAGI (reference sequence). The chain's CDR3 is CASSYHPRGYEQYF. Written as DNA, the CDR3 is TGTGCCAGCAGTTACCATCCCAGGGGGTACGAGCAGTACTTC.

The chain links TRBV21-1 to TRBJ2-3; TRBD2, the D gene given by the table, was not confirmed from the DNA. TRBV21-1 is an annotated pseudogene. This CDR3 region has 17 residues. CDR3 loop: CASSKGREGLFEDTQYF. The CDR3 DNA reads TGTGCCAGCAGCAAAGGGCGGGAGGGCCTTTTTGAAGATACGCAGTATTTT.

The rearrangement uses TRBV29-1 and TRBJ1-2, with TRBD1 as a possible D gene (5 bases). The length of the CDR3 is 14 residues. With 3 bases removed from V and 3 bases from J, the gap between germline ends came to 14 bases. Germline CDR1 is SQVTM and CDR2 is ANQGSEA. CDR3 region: CSVEWDGGYYGYTF. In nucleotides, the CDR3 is TGCAGCGTTGAGTGGGACGGGGGATACTATGGCTACACCTTC.